This entry concerns a single TCR beta chain. With 4 bases removed from V and 0 bases from J, the gap between germline ends came to 7 bases. The germline V gene encodes CDR1 MGHDK and CDR2 SYGVNS. This CDR3 has 14 amino acids. These data belong to a study of T cell responses to AZD1222 COVID-19 vaccine. The protocol was immunoSEQ multiplex PCR, while the TCRdb copy is restricted to in-frame clones and leaves out a portion. The repertoire holds 95,000 to 150,000 clones, around 89% seen once, with 3.1% in the top ten. This clonotype originated in an adult in good health. This chain uses TRBV25-1 with TRBJ1-5; D gene unclear. Source: peripheral blood, taken on day 0 of AZD1222 vaccination. CDR3 in DNA: TGTGCCAGCAGTGTGGGGAATAGCAATCAGCCCCAGCATTTT. It specifies CASSVGNSNQPQHF.